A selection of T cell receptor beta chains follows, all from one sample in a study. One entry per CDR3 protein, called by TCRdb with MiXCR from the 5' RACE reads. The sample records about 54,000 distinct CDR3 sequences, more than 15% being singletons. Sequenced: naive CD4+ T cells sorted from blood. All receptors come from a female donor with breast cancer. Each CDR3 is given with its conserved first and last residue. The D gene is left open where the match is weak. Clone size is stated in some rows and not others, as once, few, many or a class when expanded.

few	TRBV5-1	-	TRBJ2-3	CASSPLPGQDTQYF	TGCGCCAGCAGCCCCCTCCCGGGACAAGATACGCAGTATTTT
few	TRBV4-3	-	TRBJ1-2	CASSQDRTYGYTF	TGCGCCAGCAGCCAAGATCGTACCTATGGCTACACCTTC
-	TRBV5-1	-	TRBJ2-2	CASSLEGYGTGELFF	TGCGCCAGCAGCTTAGAGGGGTACGGCACCGGGGAGCTGTTTTTT
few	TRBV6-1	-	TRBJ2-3	CASTPRLTETQYF	TGTGCCAGCACTCCCAGGCTTACGGAGACGCAGTATTTT
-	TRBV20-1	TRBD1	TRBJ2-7	CSAWRAQGNSYEQYF	TGCAGTGCTTGGCGGGCACAGGGGAACTCCTACGAGCAGTACTTC
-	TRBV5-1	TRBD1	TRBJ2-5	CASGPRTGPQETQYF	TGCGCCAGCGGCCCTAGGACAGGGCCACAAGAGACCCAGTACTTC
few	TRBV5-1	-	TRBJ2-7	CASSLEGTRGEQYF	TGCGCCAGCAGCTTGGAAGGGACGAGGGGCGAGCAGTACTTC
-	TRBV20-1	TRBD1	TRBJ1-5	CSGMTGNNQPQHF	TGCAGTGGGATGACAGGGAATAATCAGCCCCAGCATTTT
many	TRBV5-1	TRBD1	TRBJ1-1	CASSGGTGVFSEAFF	TGCGCCAGCAGCGGGGGGACAGGAGTCTTTTCAGAAGCTTTCTTT
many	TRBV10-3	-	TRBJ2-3	CAIRDSGNTDTQYF	TGTGCCATCAGAGATAGCGGTAACACAGATACGCAGTATTTT
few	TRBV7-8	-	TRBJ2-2	CASSLAAGYTGELFF	TGTGCCAGCAGCTTAGCGGCGGGATACACCGGGGAGCTGTTTTTT
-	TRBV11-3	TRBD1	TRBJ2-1	CASSLRQGGYNEQFF	TGTGCCAGCAGCTTGAGACAGGGGGGATACAATGAGCAGTTCTTC
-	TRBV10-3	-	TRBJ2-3	CAISAEDRTAQYF	TGTGCCATCTCAGCGGAGGACCGGACGGCGCAGTATTTT
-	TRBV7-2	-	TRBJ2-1	CASSLTSYNEHFF	TGTGCCAGCAGCTTAACATCCTATAATGAGCATTTCTTC
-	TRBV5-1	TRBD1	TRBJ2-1	CASSLQGASVSEQFF	TGCGCCAGCAGCTTGCAGGGGGCTTCTGTGAGTGAGCAGTTCTTC
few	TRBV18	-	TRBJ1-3	CASSRKAHSGNTIYF	TGTGCCAGCTCACGGAAGGCCCACTCTGGAAACACCATATATTTT
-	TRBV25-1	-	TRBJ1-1	CASSKPGPPNTEAFF	TGTGCCAGCAGTAAGCCAGGACCTCCCAACACTGAAGCTTTCTTT
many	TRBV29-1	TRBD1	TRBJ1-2	CSVKLGGGAGYTF	TGCAGCGTCAAACTTGGAGGGGGCGCTGGCTACACCTTC
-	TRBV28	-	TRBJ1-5	CASSPRRIGNQPRHF	TGTGCCAGCAGTCCAAGACGGATCGGTAATCAGCCCCGGCATTTT
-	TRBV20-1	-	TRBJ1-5	CSAKRGDQPQHF	TGCAGTGCTAAGCGGGGGGATCAGCCCCAGCATTTT
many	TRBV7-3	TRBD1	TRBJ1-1	CASSSTGETEAFF	TGTGCCAGCAGCTCAACAGGGGAAACTGAAGCTTTCTTT
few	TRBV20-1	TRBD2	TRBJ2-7	CSASLPGGLDYEQYF	TGCAGTGCTAGTCTTCCGGGGGGACTGGACTACGAGCAGTACTTC
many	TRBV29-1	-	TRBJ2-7	CSVDGVGAYEQYF	TGCAGCGTTGATGGGGTAGGGGCCTACGAGCAGTACTTC
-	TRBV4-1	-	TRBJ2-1	CASSLRGVDSYNEQFF	TGCGCCAGCAGCCTAAGGGGGGTTGACTCCTACAATGAGCAGTTCTTC
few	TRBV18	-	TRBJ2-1	CASSRRQYNEQFF	TGTGCCAGCTCAAGGCGACAGTACAATGAGCAGTTCTTC
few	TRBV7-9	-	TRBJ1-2	CASSPTLTTATHGYTF	TGTGCCAGCAGTCCGACCTTAACGACGGCGACGCATGGCTACACCTTC
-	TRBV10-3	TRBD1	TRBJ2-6	CAINRDRGIGGANVLTF	TGTGCCATCAATAGGGACAGGGGGATTGGGGGGGCCAACGTCCTGACTTTC
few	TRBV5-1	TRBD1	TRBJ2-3	CASSLEGAADTQYF	TGCGCCAGCAGCTTGGAGGGGGCGGCAGATACGCAGTATTTT
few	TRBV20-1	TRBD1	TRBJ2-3	CSARDPGTGPTQYF	TGCAGTGCTAGAGACCCCGGGACAGGTCCTACGCAGTATTTT
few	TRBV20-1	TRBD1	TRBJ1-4	CSASPGQGEKLFF	TGCAGTGCTTCGCCGGGACAGGGAGAAAAACTGTTTTTT
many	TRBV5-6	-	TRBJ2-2	CASSLVSGYTGELFF	TGTGCCAGCAGCTTGGTATCGGGCTACACCGGGGAGCTGTTTTTT
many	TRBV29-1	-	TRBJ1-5	CSVRAGGPDQPQHF	TGCAGCGTTCGGGCCGGGGGCCCAGATCAGCCCCAGCATTTT
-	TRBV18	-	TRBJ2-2	CASSPRGATLGTGELFF	TGTGCCAGCTCACCACGGGGAGCTACCCTGGGAACCGGGGAGCTGTTTTTT
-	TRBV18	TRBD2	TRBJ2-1	CASSASGSFSEQFF	TGTGCCAGCTCTGCAAGCGGGAGCTTTAGTGAGCAGTTCTTC
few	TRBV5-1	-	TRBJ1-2	CASRVGSVGYTF	TGCGCCAGCAGGGTGGGCAGTGTGGGCTACACCTTC
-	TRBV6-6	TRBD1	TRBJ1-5	CASSRQGNQPQHF	TGTGCCAGCAGTCGACAGGGAAATCAGCCCCAGCATTTT
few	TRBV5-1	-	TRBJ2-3	CASSPDRTDTQYF	TGCGCCAGCAGCCCGGACCGGACAGATACGCAGTATTTT
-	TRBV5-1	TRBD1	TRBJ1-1	CASSLPGTGNTEAFF	TGCGCCAGCAGCTTACCCGGGACAGGGAACACTGAAGCTTTCTTT
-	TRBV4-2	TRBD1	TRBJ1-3	CASSQEGQGGNTIYF	TGTGCCAGCAGCCAGGAGGGACAGGGAGGAAACACCATATATTTT
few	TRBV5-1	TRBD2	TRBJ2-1	CASTPGLGFGEQFF	TGCGCCAGCACCCCGGGACTAGGGTTTGGTGAGCAGTTCTTC
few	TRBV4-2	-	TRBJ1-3	CASSQDPGSSGNTIYF	TGTGCCAGCAGCCAAGATCCAGGGTCCTCTGGAAACACCATATATTTT
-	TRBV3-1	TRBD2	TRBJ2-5	CASSRRLAGSQETQYF	TGTGCCAGCAGCCGCCGACTAGCGGGATCCCAAGAGACCCAGTACTTC
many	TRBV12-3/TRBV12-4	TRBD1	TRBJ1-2	CASSFRDRGGYTF	TGTGCCAGCAGTTTCCGGGACAGGGGGGGCTACACCTTC
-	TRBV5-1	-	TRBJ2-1	CASSLLASDSYNEQFF	TGCGCCAGCAGCTTGTTGGCTAGCGACTCCTACAATGAGCAGTTCTTC
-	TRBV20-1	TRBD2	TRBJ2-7	CSARTPGTKDEQYF	TGCAGTGCTAGGACTCCCGGGACTAAGGACGAGCAGTACTTC
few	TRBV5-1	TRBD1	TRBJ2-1	CASSFGQGNEQFF	TGCGCCAGCAGCTTTGGACAGGGCAATGAGCAGTTCTTC
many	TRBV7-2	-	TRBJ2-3	CASRSPGLFTDTQYF	TGTGCCAGCAGGTCTCCGGGACTTTTCACAGATACGCAGTATTTT
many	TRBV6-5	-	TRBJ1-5	CASRGETGSNQPQHF	TGTGCCAGCAGGGGCGAGACGGGTAGCAATCAGCCCCAGCATTTT
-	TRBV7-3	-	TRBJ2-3	CASSLEPLDTQYF	TGTGCCAGCAGCTTAGAACCCCTAGATACGCAGTATTTT
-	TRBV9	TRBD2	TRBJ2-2	CANSVSAGDTGELFF	TGTGCCAACAGCGTTTCAGCGGGAGACACCGGGGAGCTGTTTTTT
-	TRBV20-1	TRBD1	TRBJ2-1	CSARGRQGEYNEQFF	TGCAGTGCTAGAGGGAGACAGGGGGAGTACAATGAGCAGTTCTTC
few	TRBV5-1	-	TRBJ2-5	CATRLASRETQYF	TGCGCCACCCGACTGGCTTCGAGGGAGACCCAGTACTTC
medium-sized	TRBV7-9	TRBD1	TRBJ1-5	CASSFWTGGFGNQPQHF	TGTGCCAGCAGCTTTTGGACAGGGGGGTTTGGCAATCAGCCCCAGCATTTT
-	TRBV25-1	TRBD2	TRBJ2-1	CASSVGTSGGEQFF	TGTGCCAGCTCAGTAGGGACTAGCGGGGGGGAGCAGTTCTTC